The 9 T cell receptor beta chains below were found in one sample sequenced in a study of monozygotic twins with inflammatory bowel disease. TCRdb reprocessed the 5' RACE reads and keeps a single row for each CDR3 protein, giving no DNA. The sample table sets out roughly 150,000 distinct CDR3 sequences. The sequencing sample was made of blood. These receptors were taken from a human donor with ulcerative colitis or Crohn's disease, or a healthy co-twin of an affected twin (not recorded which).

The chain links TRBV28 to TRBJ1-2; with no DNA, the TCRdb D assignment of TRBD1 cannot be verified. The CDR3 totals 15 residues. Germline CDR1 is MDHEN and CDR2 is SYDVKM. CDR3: CASSFRAGPIYGYTF.

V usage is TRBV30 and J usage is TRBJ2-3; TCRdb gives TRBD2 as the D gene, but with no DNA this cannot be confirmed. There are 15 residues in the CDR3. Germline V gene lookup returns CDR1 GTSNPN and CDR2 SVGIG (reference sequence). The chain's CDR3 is CAWSAASGYTDTQYF. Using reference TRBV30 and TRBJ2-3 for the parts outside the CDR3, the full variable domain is SQTIHQWPATLVQPVGSPLSLECTVEGTSNPNLYWYRQAAGRGLQLLFYSVGIGQISSEVPQNLSASRPQDRQFILSSKKLLLSDSGFYLCAWSAASGYTDTQYFGPGTRLTVL.

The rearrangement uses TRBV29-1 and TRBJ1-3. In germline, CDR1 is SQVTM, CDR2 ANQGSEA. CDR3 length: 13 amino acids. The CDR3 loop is CSVTQSSGNTIYF.

CDR3: CASTAGRPLSSYNEQFF. V usage is TRBV6-2 or TRBV6-3 and J usage is TRBJ2-1; TCRdb gives TRBD2 as the D gene, but with no DNA this cannot be confirmed. CDR1 and CDR2 (germline): MNHEY, SVGEGT. The CDR3 extends over 17 amino acids.

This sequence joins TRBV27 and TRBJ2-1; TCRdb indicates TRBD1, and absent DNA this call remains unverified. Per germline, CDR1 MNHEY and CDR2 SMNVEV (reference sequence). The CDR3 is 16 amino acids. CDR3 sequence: CASSHRKDRGSHEQFF.

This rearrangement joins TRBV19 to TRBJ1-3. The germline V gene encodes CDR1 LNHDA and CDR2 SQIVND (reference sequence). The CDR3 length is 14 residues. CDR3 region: CASSTKSSGNTIYF.

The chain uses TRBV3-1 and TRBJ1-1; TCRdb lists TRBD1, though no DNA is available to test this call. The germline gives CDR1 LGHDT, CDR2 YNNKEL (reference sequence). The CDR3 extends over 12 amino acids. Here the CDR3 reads CASSLGRFEAFF.

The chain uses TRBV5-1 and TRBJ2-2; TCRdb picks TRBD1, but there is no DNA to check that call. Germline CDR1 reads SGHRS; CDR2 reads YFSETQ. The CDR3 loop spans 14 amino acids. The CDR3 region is CASSLEGDTGELFF. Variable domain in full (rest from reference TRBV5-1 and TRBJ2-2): KAGVTQTPRYLIKTRGQQVTLSCSPISGHRSVSWYQQTPGQGLQFLFEYFSETQRNKGNFPGRFSGRQFSNSRSEMNVSTLELGDSALYLCASSLEGDTGELFFGEGSRLTVL.

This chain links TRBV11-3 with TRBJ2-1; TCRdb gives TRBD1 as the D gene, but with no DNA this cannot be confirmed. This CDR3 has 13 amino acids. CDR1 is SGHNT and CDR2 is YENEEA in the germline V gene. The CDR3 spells CASSSVPANEQFF.